Below are 30 T cell receptor beta chains sequenced from a single sample in a study of cytomegalovirus exposure and HLA in healthy donors. Method: immunoSEQ multiplex PCR; TCRdb's copy keeps in-frame clones and lacks some. Of about 220,000 clones in the sample, approximately 87% were seen once. The source material was PBMCs. The source of these receptors is a man aged 18 to 30 in good health and CMV-seronegative.

This clone was counted only a few times. V and J are TRBV7-2 and TRBJ2-5, with 7 positions matching TRBD2. The trim removed 6 bases at V and 5 bases at J, leaving 9 bases unmatched. CDR3 length: 14 amino acids. Germline-derived CDR1 and CDR2 are SGHTA and FQGNSA. CDR3 bases: TGTGCCAGCAGGGGGAGGGAGATGTTGGAGACCCAGTACTTC. Protein sequence: CASRGREMLETQYF. Filled out from reference TRBV7-2 and TRBJ2-5, the complete variable domain reads GAGVSQSPSNKVTEKGKDVELRCDPISGHTALYWYRQSLGQGLEFLIYFQGNSAPDKSGLPSDRFSAERTGGSVSTLTIQRTQQEDSAVYLCASRGREMLETQYFGPGTRLLVL.

V and J are TRBV18 and TRBJ1-5; 7 bases are shared with TRBD1. CDR1 KGHSH and CDR2 LQKENI come from the germline V gene. The CDR3 is made up of 12 amino acids. V trimming: 5 bases; J trimming: 7 bases; junction bases outside the gene matches: 2. The CDR3 sequence: CASSEGGQPQHF. CDR3 DNA: TGTGCCAGCTCAGAAGGGGGCCAGCCCCAGCATTTT. Looking up the rest from reference TRBV18 and TRBJ1-5 gives the full variable domain: NAGVMQNPRHLVRRRGQEARLRCSPMKGHSHVYWYRQLPEEGLKFMVYLQKENIIDESGMPKERFSAEFPKEGPSILRIQQVVRGDSAAYFCASSEGGQPQHFGDGTRLSIL.

Only a few counts were recorded for this clone. The chain couples TRBV6-4 to TRBJ1-1; no firm D call. Germline CDR1 MRHNA, CDR2 SNTAGT. The CDR3 covers 13 residues. Trimming pared 3 bases from V and 2 bases from J, leaving 7 bases between. CDR3 loop: CASSESINTEAFF. DNA for the CDR3: TGTGCCAGCAGTGAGTCAATTAACACTGAAGCTTTCTTT.

Remarks on this clone: Other DNA sequences in the same sample also yield this CDR3. This sequence joins TRBV18 and TRBJ1-1; 8 bases are shared with TRBD1. The CDR3 loop spans 13 amino acids. Germline CDR1 KGHSH, CDR2 LQKENI. Trimming removed 6 bases from V and 1 base from J; junction bases left unmatched: 1. CDR3 residues: CASSGQANTEAFF. CDR3 nucleotide sequence: TGTGCCAGCTCGGGACAGGCGAACACTGAAGCTTTCTTT. The full variable domain, completed using reference TRBV18 and TRBJ1-1, is NAGVMQNPRHLVRRRGQEARLRCSPMKGHSHVYWYRQLPEEGLKFMVYLQKENIIDESGMPKERFSAEFPKEGPSILRIQQVVRGDSAAYFCASSGQANTEAFFGQGTRLTVV.

This sequence joins TRBV4-3 and TRBJ2-1, with a weak D call TRBD2 (6 bases). The CDR3 spans 13 residues. Germline V gene sequence: CDR1 LGHNA, CDR2 YSLEER. V lost 2 bases, J lost 8 bases, and 10 bases lay in between. CDR3 region: CASSQRLGDEQFF. Written as DNA, the CDR3 is TGCGCCAGCAGCCAACGACTAGGAGATGAGCAGTTCTTC.

This chain connects TRBV10-2 to TRBJ1-2; D not resolved. The germline V gene has CDR1 WSHSY and CDR2 SAAADI. Trimming took 6 bases from V and 3 from J, leaving 17 bases between them. There are 15 residues in the CDR3. The CDR3 coding sequence is TGCGCCAGCAGCTTGGATGAGGGCCGCTACTATGGCTACACCTTC. It specifies CASSLDEGRYYGYTF.

The rearrangement links TRBV10-3 to TRBJ2-1; 7 bases are shared with TRBD2. This CDR3 comprises 15 residues. CDR1 is ENHRY and CDR2 is SYGVKD in the germline V gene. V was clipped by 10 bases and J by 0 bases; unmatched bases: 9. The CDR3 sequence: CATGLRGDSYNEQFF. The CDR3 DNA reads TGTGCCACAGGACTTCGGGGGGACTCCTACAATGAGCAGTTCTTC.

The chain carries TRBV27 and TRBJ1-1, with D unresolved. The CDR3 sequence is 13 residues long. CDR1 and CDR2 from the germline V gene are MNHEY and SMNVEV (reference sequence). V lost 5 bases and J 2 bases, leaving 9 bases between the germline ends. The CDR3 loop is CASSPAGNTEAFF. The CDR3 region has the DNA TGTGCCAGCAGTCCGGCGGGAAACACTGAAGCTTTCTTT.

The gene calls are TRBV28 and TRBJ1-4; tentatively, D is TRBD1 (5 bases). CDR1 MDHEN and CDR2 SYDVKM come from the germline V gene. The CDR3 length is 14 residues. V lost 7 bases and J 4 bases, leaving 13 bases between the germline ends. The CDR3 sequence is CASTPGGDNEKLFF. The CDR3 DNA reads TGTGCCAGCACCCCGGGGGGGGATAATGAAAAACTGTTTTTT.

V usage is TRBV29-1 and J usage is TRBJ2-3, with TRBD2 matching over 7 bases. Trimming removed 3 bases from V and 0 bases from J; junction bases left unmatched: 6. The germline CDR1 and CDR2 sequences are SQVTM and ANQGSEA. The CDR3 has 15 amino acids. CDR3 sequence: CSVEASGTSTDTQYF. In DNA, the CDR3 is TGCAGCGTTGAGGCTAGCGGAACTAGCACAGATACGCAGTATTTT.

This clone was observed once. The rearrangement uses TRBV5-1 and TRBJ2-5; D call uncertain. This CDR3 spans 13 amino acids. With 1 base removed from V and 5 bases from J, the gap between germline ends came to 9 bases. CDR1 and CDR2 from the germline V gene are SGHRS and YFSETQ. CDR3 DNA sequence: TGCGCCAGCAGCTTGAGTCCGCGGGAGACCCAGTACTTC. It codes for CASSLSPRETQYF. The variable domain in full, with the rest retrieved from reference TRBV5-1 and TRBJ2-5, is KAGVTQTPRYLIKTRGQQVTLSCSPISGHRSVSWYQQTPGQGLQFLFEYFSETQRNKGNFPGRFSGRQFSNSRSEMNVSTLELGDSALYLCASSLSPRETQYFGPGTRLLVL.

The rearrangement links TRBV2 to TRBJ1-1, with D perhaps matching TRBD1 (5 bases). Looked up from germline, CDR1 is SNHLY and CDR2 is FYNNEI. Trimming removed 7 bases from V and 0 bases from J, with 24 bases in between. The CDR3 length is 18 residues. The CDR3 region is CASTPRLGLLGLNTEAFF. Here the CDR3 DNA reads TGTGCCAGCACTCCTAGGCTGGGGCTACTGGGGCTGAACACTGAAGCTTTCTTT.

The genes are TRBV5-1 and TRBJ1-2; D not certain. Deletions cut 4 bases from V and 4 bases from J, with 11 bases between. Germline loops: CDR1 SGHRS, CDR2 YFSETQ. This CDR3 is built from 13 residues. The CDR3 DNA sequence: TGCGCCAGCAGCGTGGGAGCCGGCTATGGCTACACCTTC. As protein: CASSVGAGYGYTF. Supplemented by reference TRBV5-1 and TRBJ1-2, the full variable domain reads KAGVTQTPRYLIKTRGQQVTLSCSPISGHRSVSWYQQTPGQGLQFLFEYFSETQRNKGNFPGRFSGRQFSNSRSEMNVSTLELGDSALYLCASSVGAGYGYTFGSGTRLTVV.

The sample holds one count of this clone. The rearrangement uses TRBV5-6 and TRBJ2-3; the match to TRBD1 covers 8 bases. J was trimmed by 4 bases and V by 3 bases; bases with no gene match: 4. This CDR3 comprises 14 residues. CDR1 is SGHDT, CDR2 YYEEEE, per germline. The CDR3 is CASSWTGLPDTQYF. In DNA form, the CDR3 reads TGTGCCAGCAGCTGGACAGGGTTGCCAGATACGCAGTATTTT.

The chain carries TRBV7-8 and TRBJ2-7; 8 positions match TRBD2. The CDR3 has 16 amino acids. The J segment lost 2 bases and the V segment lost 5 bases, leaving 11 bases of the junction unmatched. Per germline, CDR1 SGHVS and CDR2 FQNEAQ. The CDR3 DNA follows: TGTGCCAGCAGCCCTACCCCGGGGGGGATTACCTACGAGCAGTACTTC. It is translated as CASSPTPGGITYEQYF.

The chain couples TRBV6-6 to TRBJ2-7; D perhaps matches TRBD2 (5 bases). The CDR3 length is 12 residues. Looked up from germline, CDR1 is MNHNY and CDR2 is SVGAGI (reference sequence). V was shortened by 2 bases and J by 7 bases, with 9 bases between the two germline ends. CDR3 amino acids: CASSYLAGEQYF. As DNA, the CDR3 is TGTGCCAGCAGTTACCTTGCGGGTGAGCAGTACTTC.

The chain links TRBV19 to TRBJ1-2, with a possible D match to TRBD1 (5 bases). Germline CDR1 and CDR2: LNHDA and SQIVND (reference sequence). Trimming removed 2 bases from V and 14 bases from J, with 18 bases in between. This CDR3 has 13 residues. The CDR3 coding sequence is TGTGCCAGTAGTATACCAAGGACACCCTCCTTTACCTTC. Protein sequence: CASSIPRTPSFTF.

The sample holds a few counts of this clone. The rearrangement uses TRBV25-1 and TRBJ2-5; 8 bases match TRBD1. This CDR3 has 13 amino acids. V lost 10 bases and J lost 2; bases outside the gene matches: 6. The germline V gene encodes CDR1 MGHDK and CDR2 SYGVNS. CDR3 in amino acids: CAIGQGDQETQYF. CDR3 in DNA: TGTGCCATCGGACAGGGTGATCAAGAGACCCAGTACTTC.

The rearrangement uses TRBV4-1 and TRBJ2-7; 10 bases line up with TRBD2. Germline V CDR1 and CDR2: MGHRA, YSYEKL. The length of the CDR3 is 17 residues. J gave up 0 bases and V 1 base, and 6 bases lay outside the gene matches. This CDR3 is CASSQVRTSGVSYEQYF. DNA for the CDR3: TGCGCCAGCAGCCAAGTGAGGACTAGCGGAGTCTCCTACGAGCAGTACTTC.

This clone has only one observation. This chain links TRBV10-3 with TRBJ2-5, with TRBD2 as a possible D gene (6 bases). V lost 2 bases and J 4 bases, leaving 11 bases between the germline ends. This CDR3 has 14 amino acids. Germline CDR1 reads ENHRY; CDR2 reads SYGVKD. The CDR3 reads CAISEIGTSETQYF. In DNA, the CDR3 is TGTGCCATCAGTGAGATCGGGACTTCAGAGACCCAGTACTTC.

J is TRBJ1-6 and V is TRBV14; tentative D call: TRBD1 (6 bases). Deletions cut 5 bases from V and 6 bases from J, with 17 bases between. Germline CDR1 reads SGHDN; CDR2 reads FVKESK. There are 16 residues in the CDR3. The CDR3 nucleotides read TGTGCCAGCAGCACCTTGGACAGTCTATTTAATTCACCCCTCCACTTT. Translated: CASSTLDSLFNSPLHF.

This rearrangement joins TRBV4-1 to TRBJ2-1; TRBD1 might be the D (5 bases). Germline V gene lookup returns CDR1 MGHRA and CDR2 YSYEKL. V was clipped by 5 bases and J by 5 bases, with 13 bases between them. The CDR3 contains 14 residues. CDR3 residues: CASSSQGWDNEQFF. The CDR3, as DNA: TGCGCCAGCAGCAGTCAGGGTTGGGACAATGAGCAGTTCTTC.

This clone was seen just once. V gene TRBV11-3 combines with J gene TRBJ2-1, with TRBD1 identical over 9 bases. The CDR3 contains 15 residues. CDR1 is SGHNT and CDR2 is YENEEA in the germline V gene. J was trimmed by 8 bases and V by 5 bases; bases with no gene match: 10. CDR3 bases: TGTGCCAGCAGCCGACCAACAGGGGGCAACGATGAGCAGTTCTTC. Protein: CASSRPTGGNDEQFF.

The chain employs TRBV11-2 and TRBJ1-1; no firm D call. The ends were cut back, 3 bases at V and 7 bases at J, with 6 bases in the middle. The germline CDR1 and CDR2 sequences are SGHAT and FQNNGV. There are 11 residues in the CDR3. The CDR3 region has the DNA TGTGCCAGCAGCTTCTCGAGTGAAGCTTTCTTT. This codes for CASSFSSEAFF.

The V call is TRBV28, the J call TRBJ1-4, with D unresolved. The germline gives CDR1 MDHEN, CDR2 SYDVKM. The CDR3 contains 15 residues. V was pared by 0 bases and J by 3 bases, with 8 bases between. The CDR3 reads CASSLWEGSNEKLFF. CDR3 DNA: TGTGCCAGCAGTTTATGGGAGGGATCTAATGAAAAACTGTTTTTT.

The V and J genes are TRBV7-2 and TRBJ2-7; 8 bases are shared with TRBD2. This CDR3 has 14 amino acids. Germline CDR1 reads SGHTA; CDR2 reads FQGNSA. The ends lost 7 bases at V and 6 bases at J; junction bases unmatched: 11. The CDR3 DNA follows: TGTGCCAGCACCCCCCCCGGACTAGCCGGCGAGCAGTACTTC. Translated: CASTPPGLAGEQYF.

The chain uses TRBV7-9 and TRBJ2-5; D is undetermined. The V gene's germline CDR1 is SEHNR and CDR2 FQNEAQ (reference sequence). Trimming removed 5 bases at V and 0 bases at J, with 10 bases between. CDR3 length equals 14 residues. CDR3: CASSIDSYQETQYF. CDR3 in DNA: TGTGCCAGCAGCATTGACTCGTACCAAGAGACCCAGTACTTC.

Written as DNA, the CDR3 is TGTGCCAGCAGCTTAGCGGGGACAGCCTACAATGAGCAGTTCTTC. Translated: CASSLAGTAYNEQFF. The V gene is TRBV7-2, the J gene TRBJ2-1; 7 nucleotides line up with TRBD1. Trimming took 0 bases from V and 2 from J; bases not matched to a gene: 1. Per the germline V gene, CDR1 is SGHTA and CDR2 is FQGNSA. CDR3 size: 15 residues.

The rearrangement joins TRBV27 to TRBJ2-3; TRBD2 is a possible D gene (6 bases). V lost 3 bases to trimming and J lost 2 bases, with 9 bases between them. The CDR3 is 14 residues long. Germline V gene sequence: CDR1 MNHEY, CDR2 SMNVEV (reference sequence). Here the CDR3 reads CASSLLADTDTQYF. DNA for the CDR3: TGTGCCAGCAGTTTGTTAGCGGACACAGATACGCAGTATTTT.

This chain uses TRBV7-8 with TRBJ2-2; perhaps TRBD1 as D (7 bases). V was shortened by 1 base and J by 5 bases, with 20 bases between the two germline ends. This CDR3 has 18 amino acids. Germline CDR1 reads SGHVS; CDR2 reads FQNEAQ. This CDR3 is CASSLGSRGAPRTGELFF. The CDR3 DNA follows: TGTGCCAGCAGCTTAGGGTCCAGGGGGGCCCCCCGTACCGGGGAGCTGTTTTTT.